The 15 T cell receptor beta chains presented below share a single source sample, sequenced in a study of shared clonotypes between healthy human individuals. Sequencing used immunoSEQ multiplex PCR; TCRdb keeps in-frame clones, though not all of them. The data show approximately 100,000 clones, with roughly two thirds seen just once and more than 40% held by the top ten. The sample taken for sequencing was memory CD8+ T cells sorted from blood. Subset in this sample: CD45RO+ cells pooled with CCR7-negative TemRA cells. The receptors come from a man under 40 in good health.

The chain recombines TRBV28 with TRBJ1-5; D is uncertain. The CDR3 runs to 13 residues. Germline V gives CDR1 MDHEN, CDR2 SYDVKM. Trimming stripped 7 bases from V and 3 bases from J, with 10 bases between. The CDR3 bases are TGTGCCAGCATGTTACTCCACAATCAGCCCCAGCATTTT. This codes for CASMLLHNQPQHF.

The table lists this clone with many counts. The sample carries other DNA sequences with the same CDR3. This chain uses TRBV4-3 with TRBJ2-6; D may be TRBD2 (6 bases). V was shortened by 0 bases and J by 1 base, with 7 bases between the two germline ends. The length of the CDR3 is 16 residues. Per germline, CDR1 LGHNA and CDR2 YSLEER. The CDR3 coding sequence is TGCGCCAGCAGCCAAGAGGCGGGGTCTGGGGCCAACGTCCTGACTTTC. Amino acid sequence: CASSQEAGSGANVLTF.

This clone was detected many times. The J gene is TRBJ2-1, the V gene TRBV5-1, with 9 nucleotides matching TRBD2. The CDR3 spans 16 residues. Germline trimming cut 4 bases from V and 4 bases from J; bases unmatched to any gene: 9. Germline V gives CDR1 SGHRS, CDR2 YFSETQ. The CDR3 protein is CASSQLTSGLYNEQFF. The CDR3 nucleotides are TGCGCCAGCAGCCAATTGACTAGCGGTCTATACAATGAGCAGTTCTTC.

V gene TRBV6-5 combines with J gene TRBJ2-3; D possibly corresponds to TRBD1 (6 bases). CDR3 size: 14 residues. Germline CDR1 is MNHEY and CDR2 is SVGAGI. Between the trimmed V and J ends, which lost 1 base and 4 bases, there was a span of 9 bases. CDR3 residues: CASSYYRAADTQYF. The CDR3 DNA is TGTGCCAGCAGTTACTACAGGGCCGCAGATACGCAGTATTTT.

This chain uses TRBV13 with TRBJ2-7; the match to TRBD2 covers 14 bases. The CDR3 runs 16 residues. Germline CDR1 PRHDT, CDR2 FYEKMQ (reference sequence). Losses at the gene ends were 1 base for V and 7 bases for J; bases not matched to a gene: 6. In DNA, the CDR3 is TGTGCCAGCAGCTTAGTGGGACTAGCGGGAGTGGGTGAGCAGTACTTC. It translates to CASSLVGLAGVGEQYF.

This chain uses TRBV18 with TRBJ1-6, with unresolved D. V shed 5 bases and J shed 0 bases, with 11 bases lying between them. Germline V gene data show CDR1 as KGHSH and CDR2 as LQKENI. The CDR3 loop spans 16 amino acids. The DNA of the CDR3 is TGTGCCAGCTCAAGCGGTCTTAGCTCCTATAATTCACCCCTCCACTTT. It is translated as CASSSGLSSYNSPLHF.

In regard to this clone: Other DNA sequences of this sample code for an identical CDR3. This chain links TRBV28 with TRBJ1-2, with D uncertain. The germline V gene encodes CDR1 MDHEN and CDR2 SYDVKM. V lost 4 bases, J lost 5 bases, and 5 bases lay in between. This CDR3 has 11 residues. Written as DNA, the CDR3 is TGTGCCAGCAGTTCGTTGTATGGCTACACCTTC. Translated: CASSSLYGYTF.

The sample holds one count of this clone. The chain carries TRBV6-1 and TRBJ1-5; D gene ambiguous. In germline, CDR1 is MNHNS, CDR2 SASEGT. Trimming removed 3 bases from V and 9 bases from J, with 12 bases in between. The CDR3 has 13 amino acids. The CDR3 coding sequence is TGTGCCAGCAGTGATTCTATGGGTAGGCCCCAGCATTTT. Translation gives CASSDSMGRPQHF.

The chain employs TRBV9 and TRBJ1-1; no definite D call. Germline-derived CDR1 and CDR2 are SGDLS and YYNGEE. V was cut by 2 bases and J by 7 bases, with 21 bases left in between. The CDR3 spans 16 residues. The CDR3, as DNA: TGTGCCAGCAGCGTCGACCCCTCCCCGGGGTTCCTTGAAGCTTTCTTT. Its translation: CASSVDPSPGFLEAFF.

CDR3 amino acids: CAISDPASGIYEQYF. The DNA for the CDR3 is TGTGCCATCAGTGATCCAGCTAGCGGTATCTACGAGCAGTACTTC. The chain employs TRBV10-3 and TRBJ2-7; 7 nucleotides agree with TRBD2. Germline V gene lookup returns CDR1 ENHRY and CDR2 SYGVKD. The CDR3 totals 15 residues. V was pared by 3 bases and J by 3 bases, with 8 bases of the junction left unmatched.

This clone has a single count. V is TRBV27 and J is TRBJ1-1, with 7 bases that match TRBD1. The CDR3 extends over 18 amino acids. Germline-derived CDR1 and CDR2 are MNHEY and SMNVEV (reference sequence). Trimming took 4 bases from V and 0 from J; bases not matched to a gene: 14. The CDR3 loop reads CASSSLARQGPMNTEAFF. The CDR3 nucleotides read TGTGCCAGCAGTTCACTCGCGAGACAGGGCCCCATGAACACTGAAGCTTTCTTT.

This clone was observed a few times. This chain links TRBV6-5 with TRBJ1-1; D uncertain. The CDR3 runs to 14 residues. The V end was cut by 5 bases, the J end by 5 bases, with 15 bases between. Germline V CDR1 and CDR2: MNHEY, SVGAGI. The CDR3: CASSGSTTVTEAFF. CDR3 DNA sequence: TGTGCCAGCAGTGGGTCCACTACGGTTACTGAAGCTTTCTTT.

The V and J genes are TRBV19 and TRBJ2-4; D call uncertain. The germline V and J ends were trimmed by 10 bases and 3 bases, with 16 bases remaining between them. This CDR3 has 14 amino acids. Germline values: CDR1 LNHDA, CDR2 SQIVND (reference sequence). The CDR3 DNA sequence: TGTGCCACCGGTGACGCAGACCACAAAAACATTCAGTACTTC. This encodes CATGDADHKNIQYF.

The chain employs TRBV29-1 and TRBJ2-4; D gene unclear. This CDR3 region has 11 residues. CDR1 SQVTM and CDR2 ANQGSEA come from the germline V gene. Trimming shortened V by 3 bases and J by 8 bases, and 8 bases separated the two germline ends. The DNA of the CDR3 is TGCAGCGTTGACGGAGAGGACATTCAGTACTTC. It codes for CSVDGEDIQYF.

This clone has at least ten counts. V is TRBV28 and J is TRBJ1-2; no definite D call. Germline values: CDR1 MDHEN, CDR2 SYDVKM. The CDR3 extends over 11 amino acids. The V and J ends lost 11 bases and 8 bases respectively, with 15 bases between them. The CDR3 loop reads CAYGGYRGYTF. The CDR3 coding sequence is TGTGCCTACGGAGGATATCGGGGCTACACCTTC.